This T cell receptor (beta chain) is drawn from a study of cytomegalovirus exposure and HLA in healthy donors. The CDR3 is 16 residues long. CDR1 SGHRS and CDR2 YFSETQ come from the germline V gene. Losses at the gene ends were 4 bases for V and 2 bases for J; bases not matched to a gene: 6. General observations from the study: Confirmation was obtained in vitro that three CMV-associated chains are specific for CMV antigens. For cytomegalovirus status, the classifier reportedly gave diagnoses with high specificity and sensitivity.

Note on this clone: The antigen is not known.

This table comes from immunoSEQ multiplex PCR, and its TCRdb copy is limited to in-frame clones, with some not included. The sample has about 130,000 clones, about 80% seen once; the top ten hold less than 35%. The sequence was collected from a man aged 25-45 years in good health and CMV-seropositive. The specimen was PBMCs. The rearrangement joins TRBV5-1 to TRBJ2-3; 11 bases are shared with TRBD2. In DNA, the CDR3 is TGCGCCAGCAGCCCCGGGACTAGCGGTTACACAGATACGCAGTATTTT. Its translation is CASSPGTSGYTDTQYF. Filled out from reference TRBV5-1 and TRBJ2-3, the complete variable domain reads KAGVTQTPRYLIKTRGQQVTLSCSPISGHRSVSWYQQTPGQGLQFLFEYFSETQRNKGNFPGRFSGRQFSNSRSEMNVSTLELGDSALYLCASSPGTSGYTDTQYFGPGTRLTVL.